Below are 27 T cell receptor beta chains sequenced from a single sample in a study of shared clonotypes between healthy human individuals. Using immunoSEQ multiplex PCR, the repertoire was profiled, and TCRdb retains in-frame clones only, with some absent. The sample has fewer than 800,000 clones, approximately 90% seen once. Naive CD8 cells lacked CD45RO, underwent positive selection for CCR7 and left out terminally differentiated effector memory CD45RA+ cells. Input material: naive CD8+ T cells sorted from blood. These receptors all come from a young man in good health.

CDR3 nucleotide sequence: TGTGCCAGCAGCCGATCCAGACTAGCGGGGGGGAGCTCCTACAATGAGCAGTTCTTC. It yields the protein CASSRSRLAGGSSYNEQFF. The chain couples TRBV14 to TRBJ2-1, with TRBD2 identical over 14 bases. The germline CDR1 and CDR2 sequences are SGHDN and FVKESK. V was clipped by 4 bases and J by 0 bases; unmatched bases: 8. This CDR3 is 19 amino acids long.

This chain connects TRBV19 to TRBJ1-5; possible D gene TRBD1, 5 bases. Germline CDR1 LNHDA, CDR2 SQIVND (reference sequence). This CDR3 is built from 14 residues. V gave up 9 bases and J gave up 10 bases, with 22 bases separating them. CDR3 sequence reads: CASQGAATLSPQHF. In nucleotides, the CDR3 is TGTGCCAGCCAAGGGGCCGCTACCCTATCTCCCCAGCATTTT.

The chain couples TRBV27 to TRBJ2-2, with D possibly being TRBD1 (5 bases). The germline gives CDR1 MNHEY, CDR2 SMNVEV (reference sequence). The CDR3 runs to 14 residues. V lost 5 bases and J lost 3, with 10 bases in between. CDR3 amino acids: CASSLRTYTGELFF. CDR3 nucleotides: TGTGCCAGCAGTCTCCGGACATACACCGGGGAGCTGTTTTTT.

The chain couples TRBV27 to TRBJ2-1; D ambiguous. Trimming took off 6 bases at V and 0 bases at J, with 9 bases between the two ends. The length of the CDR3 is 14 residues. Per the germline V gene, CDR1 is MNHEY and CDR2 is SMNVEV (reference sequence). CDR3 region: CASRAASSYNEQFF. DNA for the CDR3: TGTGCCAGCAGGGCGGCGAGCTCCTACAATGAGCAGTTCTTC.

V is TRBV11-2 and J is TRBJ2-1; TRBD2 is a possible D gene (5 bases). Trimming cost V 5 bases and J 4 bases, with 15 bases left between them. Germline V gene lookup returns CDR1 SGHAT and CDR2 FQNNGV. This CDR3 has 15 amino acids. CDR3 sequence reads: CASSAEREGYNEQFF. The CDR3, as DNA: TGTGCCAGCAGCGCCGAACGGGAAGGGTACAATGAGCAGTTCTTC.

Comments on this clone: An end of the junction does not agree with germline; a read error may underlie this. The gene calls are TRBV15 and TRBJ2-7; D ambiguous. Germline CDR1 is LNHNV and CDR2 is YYDKDF (reference sequence). CDR3 size: 13 residues. DNA for the CDR3: TGTGCCACCAGCCGAGAGAACCGCTACGAGCAGTACTTC. As protein: CATSRENRYEQYF.

The chain employs TRBV5-8 and TRBJ1-1; the D is unclear. CDR3 length: 14 residues. V was clipped by 0 bases and J by 7 bases, with 13 bases between them. Looked up from germline, CDR1 is SGHTS and CDR2 is YDEGEE. CDR3 coding DNA: TGTGCCAGCAGCTTGGTCCCCCATTGGGGTGAAGCTTTCTTT. It encodes CASSLVPHWGEAFF.

The rearrangement links TRBV6-5 to TRBJ1-2; D not resolved. This CDR3 contains 15 residues. CDR1 and CDR2 (germline): MNHEY, SVGAGI. V gave up 4 bases and J gave up 1 base, with 13 bases separating them. The CDR3 protein is CASSFSGENNYGYTF. In DNA form, the CDR3 reads TGTGCCAGCAGTTTCTCGGGAGAGAATAACTATGGCTACACCTTC.

The CDR3 region has the DNA TGTGCCACCAGCCCCCGCGGGGGACAGGGGAAGAATGGCTACACCTTC. Its translation is CATSPRGGQGKNGYTF. The rearrangement joins TRBV15 to TRBJ1-2; 10 nucleotides match TRBD1. CDR3 length: 16 residues. CDR1 and CDR2 from the germline V gene are LNHNV and YYDKDF (reference sequence). V lost 5 bases, J lost 6 bases, and 12 bases stayed unmatched.

This chain uses TRBV7-9 with TRBJ2-2; D is unclear. Germline lookup yields CDR1 SEHNR and CDR2 FQNEAQ (reference sequence). The CDR3 sequence is 14 residues long. Trimming shortened V by 6 bases and J by 0 bases, and 8 bases separated the two germline ends. In DNA, the CDR3 is TGTGCCAGCAGTGGCCGGGCGAACACCGGGGAGCTGTTTTTT. Translating gives CASSGRANTGELFF.

The chain employs TRBV29-1 and TRBJ1-5; the D is unclear. Looked up from germline, CDR1 is SQVTM and CDR2 is ANQGSEA. V was pared by 4 bases and J by 1 base, with 11 bases between. The CDR3 extends over 14 amino acids. DNA of the CDR3: TGCAGCGTTGTCGAAGGTCTCAGCAATCAGCCCCAGCATTTT. This translates into CSVVEGLSNQPQHF.

This chain joins TRBV11-1 and TRBJ2-7; perhaps TRBD2 as D (6 bases). V dropped 5 bases and J dropped 6 bases, with 20 bases sitting between them. The CDR3 spans 15 residues. Germline V gives CDR1 SGHAT, CDR2 FQDESV (reference sequence). The CDR3 reads CASSPGEGKSLEQYF. CDR3 DNA sequence: TGTGCCAGCAGCCCGGGGGAAGGGAAGTCACTCGAGCAGTACTTC.

V is TRBV7-8 and J is TRBJ2-1, with TRBD2 identical over 12 bases. The CDR3 is made up of 14 amino acids. Germline lookup yields CDR1 SGHVS and CDR2 FQNEAQ. Trimming took 2 bases from V and 10 from J; bases not matched to a gene: 3. This CDR3 is CASSLLAGGPEQFF. As DNA, the CDR3 is TGTGCCAGCAGCTTACTAGCGGGAGGGCCCGAGCAGTTCTTC.

V and J are TRBV19 and TRBJ2-7; TRBD1 aligns across 8 bases. The CDR3 is 13 amino acids. V gave up 4 bases and J gave up 3 bases; unmatched junction bases: 2. Germline V gene lookup returns CDR1 LNHDA and CDR2 SQIVND (reference sequence). CDR3 bases: TGTGCCAGTAGTAGGACAGGGTTCTACGAGCAGTACTTC. This gives the protein CASSRTGFYEQYF. The full variable domain, its missing parts supplied by reference TRBV19 and TRBJ2-7, is DGGITQSPKYLFRKEGQNVTLSCEQNLNHDAMYWYRQDPGQGLRLIYYSQIVNDFQKGDIAEGYSVSREKKESFPLTVTSAQKNPTAFYLCASSRTGFYEQYFGPGTRLTVT.

This rearrangement joins TRBV18 to TRBJ2-5; 7 bases are shared with TRBD1. The CDR3 extends over 19 amino acids. Germline lookup yields CDR1 KGHSH and CDR2 LQKENI. V lost 2 bases and J lost 2; bases outside the gene matches: 17. In nucleotides, the CDR3 is TGTGCCAGCTCACCAGACCGGGACAGCGGACCCCCGCATCAAGAGACCCAGTACTTC. It codes for CASSPDRDSGPPHQETQYF.

Only one count was recorded for this clone. The chain recombines TRBV4-1 with TRBJ2-1; the D is unclear. The CDR3 covers 13 residues. Germline V gene sequence: CDR1 MGHRA, CDR2 YSYEKL. The V end lost 1 base, the J end lost 4 bases, and 5 bases lay between the germline ends. The DNA of the CDR3 is TGCGCCAGCAGCCAAGTATGGTACAATGAGCAGTTCTTC. Amino acid sequence: CASSQVWYNEQFF.

V gene TRBV10-3 combines with J gene TRBJ2-5; perhaps TRBD2 as D (6 bases). The germline gives CDR1 ENHRY, CDR2 SYGVKD. The CDR3 is 17 residues long. V was trimmed by 0 bases and J by 1 base, leaving 15 bases between them. CDR3 nucleotides: TGTGCCATCAGTGAGTCCGGCTTCGGGGGAGGCCAAGAGACCCAGTACTTC. Its protein is CAISESGFGGGQETQYF.

The gene calls are TRBV9 and TRBJ2-2; 7 bases fit TRBD1. This CDR3 region has 14 residues. With 5 bases clipped from V and 1 base from J, the junction kept 2 bases outside the gene matches. CDR1 is SGDLS and CDR2 is YYNGEE in the germline V gene. CDR3 residues: CASSWTGNTGELFF. The CDR3 nucleotides read TGTGCCAGCAGTTGGACAGGGAACACCGGGGAGCTGTTTTTT.

The chain couples TRBV30 to TRBJ1-1; 8 nucleotides match TRBD1. Losses at the gene ends were 0 bases for V and 6 bases for J; bases not matched to a gene: 9. CDR3 length: 15 amino acids. Germline V CDR1 and CDR2: GTSNPN, SVGIG (reference sequence). DNA of the CDR3: TGTGCCTGGAGTGTACGGGCAGGGGGCCAGGCTGAAGCTTTCTTT. Translating gives CAWSVRAGGQAEAFF.

This clone was detected only once. Written as DNA, the CDR3 is TGCGCCAGCAGCTGGGACTCGCTCTATGAGCAGTTCTTC. It is translated as CASSWDSLYEQFF. The chain recombines TRBV5-1 with TRBJ2-1, with D tentatively TRBD2 (6 bases). The CDR3 is 13 amino acids. Germline V lookup: CDR1 SGHRS, CDR2 YFSETQ. The V gene lost 3 bases and the J gene lost 8 bases, with 12 bases spanning the gap.

The genes are TRBV19 and TRBJ2-5; 10 bases map to TRBD2. The CDR3 is made up of 16 amino acids. Germline-derived CDR1 and CDR2 are LNHDA and SQIVND (reference sequence). V was pared by 4 bases and J by 0 bases, with 5 bases of the junction left unmatched. The CDR3 here is CASSRGLAIYQETQYF. DNA of the CDR3: TGTGCCAGTAGTAGGGGACTAGCGATTTACCAAGAGACCCAGTACTTC.

The chain has TRBV7-8 and TRBJ2-5; D gene ambiguous. Germline CDR1 reads SGHVS; CDR2 reads FQNEAQ. V lost 3 bases, J lost 2 bases, and 16 bases lay in between. The CDR3 is 16 residues long. CDR3: CASSFNVQVLQETQYF. The CDR3 region has the DNA TGTGCCAGCAGCTTTAACGTGCAGGTGCTACAAGAGACCCAGTACTTC.

With regard to this clone: This sample also contains other DNA sequences that code for the same CDR3. This chain uses TRBV4-1 with TRBJ2-7, with D maybe TRBD1 (5 bases). Germline values: CDR1 MGHRA, CDR2 YSYEKL. V lost 0 bases and J 4 bases, leaving 13 bases between the germline ends. The CDR3 is made up of 15 amino acids. CDR3 sequence: CASSQDLGQGYEQYF. Written as DNA, the CDR3 is TGCGCCAGCAGCCAAGATCTGGGGCAGGGTTACGAGCAGTACTTC.

This rearrangement joins TRBV10-3 to TRBJ1-2, with 11 bases fitting TRBD1. CDR1 and CDR2 (germline): ENHRY, SYGVKD. J was trimmed by 5 bases and V by 11 bases; bases with no gene match: 16. The CDR3 length is 16 residues. The CDR3 bases are TGTGCCGCTTACGGGGACAGGGGGACGGCTGGGTATGGCTACACCTTC. It encodes CAAYGDRGTAGYGYTF.

This chain connects TRBV5-5 to TRBJ2-7, with unresolved D. CDR1 and CDR2 from the germline V gene are SGHKS and YYEKEE (reference sequence). Trimming stripped 5 bases from V and 6 bases from J, with 3 bases between. The CDR3 extends over 9 amino acids. CDR3 sequence reads: CASRFEQYF. The CDR3 DNA follows: TGTGCCAGCAGGTTCGAGCAGTACTTC.

This clone was found once. This chain connects TRBV11-1 to TRBJ2-7; TRBD2 agrees at 10 bases. Per germline, CDR1 SGHAT and CDR2 FQDESV (reference sequence). With 5 bases clipped from V and 4 bases from J, the junction kept 11 bases outside the gene matches. The CDR3 loop spans 16 amino acids. The CDR3 loop is CASSLTTSGVSYEQYF. CDR3 DNA: TGTGCCAGCAGCCTAACCACTAGCGGGGTCAGTTACGAGCAGTACTTC.

The chain carries TRBV27 and TRBJ2-7; no firm D call. Germline values: CDR1 MNHEY, CDR2 SMNVEV (reference sequence). The CDR3 totals 16 residues. Trimming shortened V by 8 bases and J by 3 bases, and 23 bases separated the two germline ends. The chain's CDR3 is CASYPSPWSEIYEQYF. The CDR3 region has the DNA TGTGCCAGCTATCCGTCTCCCTGGTCGGAGATCTACGAGCAGTACTTC.